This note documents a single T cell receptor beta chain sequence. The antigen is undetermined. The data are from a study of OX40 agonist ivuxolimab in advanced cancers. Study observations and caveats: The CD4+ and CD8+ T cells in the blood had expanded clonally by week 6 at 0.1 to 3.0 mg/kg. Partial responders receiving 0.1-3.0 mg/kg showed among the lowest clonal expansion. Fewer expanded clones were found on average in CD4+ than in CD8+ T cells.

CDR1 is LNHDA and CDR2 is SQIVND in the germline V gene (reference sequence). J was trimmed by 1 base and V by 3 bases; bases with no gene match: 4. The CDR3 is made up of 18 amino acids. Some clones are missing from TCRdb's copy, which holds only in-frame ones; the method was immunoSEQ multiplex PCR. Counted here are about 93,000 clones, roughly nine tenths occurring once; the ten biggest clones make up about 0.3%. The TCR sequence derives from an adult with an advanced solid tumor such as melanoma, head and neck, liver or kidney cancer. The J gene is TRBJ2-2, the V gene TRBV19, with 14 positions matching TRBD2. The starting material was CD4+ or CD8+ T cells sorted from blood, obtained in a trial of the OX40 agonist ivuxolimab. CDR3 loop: CASSIRGTSGRNTGELFF. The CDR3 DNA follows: TGTGCCAGTAGTATCCGCGGGACTAGCGGGAGGAACACCGGGGAGCTGTTTTTT.